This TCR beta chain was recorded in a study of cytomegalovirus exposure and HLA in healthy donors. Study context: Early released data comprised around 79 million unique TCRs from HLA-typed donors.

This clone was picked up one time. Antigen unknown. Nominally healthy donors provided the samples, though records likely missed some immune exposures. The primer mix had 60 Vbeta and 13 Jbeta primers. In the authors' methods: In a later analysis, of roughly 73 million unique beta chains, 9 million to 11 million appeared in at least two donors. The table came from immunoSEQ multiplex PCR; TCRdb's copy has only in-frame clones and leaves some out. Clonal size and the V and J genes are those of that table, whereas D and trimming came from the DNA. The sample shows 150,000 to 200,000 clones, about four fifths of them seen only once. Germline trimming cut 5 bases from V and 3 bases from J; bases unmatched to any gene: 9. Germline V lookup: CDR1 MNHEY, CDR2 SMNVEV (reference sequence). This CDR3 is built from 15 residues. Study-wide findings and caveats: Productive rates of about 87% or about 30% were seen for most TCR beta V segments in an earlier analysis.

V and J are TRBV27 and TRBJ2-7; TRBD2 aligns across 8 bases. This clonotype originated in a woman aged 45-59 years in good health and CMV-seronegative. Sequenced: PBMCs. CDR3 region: CASSPIAGTGYEQYF. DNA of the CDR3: TGTGCCAGCAGTCCCATAGCGGGGACGGGCTACGAGCAGTACTTC.